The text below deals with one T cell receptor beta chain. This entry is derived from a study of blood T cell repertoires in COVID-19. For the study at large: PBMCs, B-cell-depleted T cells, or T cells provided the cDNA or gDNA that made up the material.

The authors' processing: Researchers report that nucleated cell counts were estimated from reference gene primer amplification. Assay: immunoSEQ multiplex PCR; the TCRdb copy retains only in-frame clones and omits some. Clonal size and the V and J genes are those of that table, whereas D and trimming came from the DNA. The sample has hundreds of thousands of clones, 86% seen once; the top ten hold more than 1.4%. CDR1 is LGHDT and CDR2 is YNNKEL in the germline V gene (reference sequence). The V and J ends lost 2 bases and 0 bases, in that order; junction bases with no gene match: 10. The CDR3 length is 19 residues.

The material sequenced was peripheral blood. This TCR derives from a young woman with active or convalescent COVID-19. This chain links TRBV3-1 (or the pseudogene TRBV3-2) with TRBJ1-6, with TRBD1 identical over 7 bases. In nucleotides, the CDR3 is TGTGCCAGCAGCCAATCAGGGCAGGGGGTTAGCTCCTATAATTCACCCCTCCACTTT. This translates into CASSQSGQGVSSYNSPLHF.